This T cell receptor (beta chain) was captured by sequencing in a study of blood T cell repertoires in COVID-19. Authors' data handling: Reference gene primer amplification gave estimated nucleated cell counts. The assay was immunoSEQ multiplex PCR, and TCRdb's table has in-frame clones only and misses some. D and trimming come from the DNA, and the V and J calls and clone size come from that table. The sample yields roughly 200,000 clones, 80% to 85% seen once. The CDR3 is made up of 14 amino acids. Germline V CDR1 and CDR2: SGHRS, YFSETQ. V gave up 5 bases and J gave up 2 bases, with 13 bases separating them. Followed over time, Seattle patients had been enrolled while infection was active. This clone was seen just once.

The origin of this receptor is a woman of 80 years or more with COVID-19, enrolled during active disease. The sequenced sample consisted of peripheral blood. The chain has TRBV5-1 and TRBJ1-1; D gene unclear. The CDR3 region is CASRISGGNTEAFF. CDR3 sequence (DNA): TGCGCCAGCAGAATCTCCGGCGGAAACACTGAAGCTTTCTTT. Full variable domain (missing parts from reference TRBV5-1 and TRBJ1-1): KAGVTQTPRYLIKTRGQQVTLSCSPISGHRSVSWYQQTPGQGLQFLFEYFSETQRNKGNFPGRFSGRQFSNSRSEMNVSTLELGDSALYLCASRISGGNTEAFFGQGTRLTVV.